This T cell receptor (beta chain) came from a study of blood T cell repertoires in COVID-19. Source study methods: Using reference gene primer amplification, nucleated cell counts were estimated. Repertoires were generated with immunoSEQ multiplex PCR, while TCRdb's copy carries only in-frame clones and drops some. The V and J calls and clone size were taken over from that table, and D and trimming were inferred from the DNA. This table holds approximately 240,000 clones, approximately 79% found once. The sample holds a few counts of this clone. The CDR3 length is 14 residues. Germline V lookup: CDR1 MNHEY, CDR2 SMNVEV (reference sequence). Trimming stripped 6 bases from V and 2 bases from J, with 13 bases between.

The receptor was derived from a woman of 80 years or more with active or convalescent COVID-19. Material: peripheral blood. The V call is TRBV27, the J call TRBJ2-5; weak D call: TRBD1 (6 bases). The CDR3 DNA reads as TGTGCCAGCAGCAGAACAGGGTTTCAAGAGACCCAGTACTTC. Translated, it gives CASSRTGFQETQYF.